The source of this TCR beta chain is a study of shared clonotypes between healthy human individuals. CDR3 length equals 13 residues. With 6 bases clipped from V and 11 bases from J, the junction kept 11 bases outside the gene matches. Germline CDR1 and CDR2: SGHNT and YYREEE (reference sequence). Assay used: immunoSEQ multiplex PCR; TCRdb lists only in-frame clones, some missing. The sample yields fewer than 350,000 clones, roughly 91% seen once. Among the donors, all were Caucasian adults who lived in Nashville, Tennessee. The chain has TRBV5-4 and TRBJ1-1, with 9 bases lining up with TRBD1. The clonotype comes from a man aged 18 to 30 in good health. Sequenced material: memory CD8+ T cells sorted from blood. Subset meaning: CD45RO+ cells pooled with CCR7-negative TemRA cells. The CDR3 loop is CASTQGTGMGAFF. In DNA, the CDR3 is TGTGCCAGCACCCAAGGGACAGGGATGGGGGCTTTCTTT.